The TCR beta chain described here comes from a study of T cells in tuberculosis. The germline V gene has CDR1 SGHNT and CDR2 YYREEE (reference sequence). V was pared by 2 bases and J by 8 bases, with 10 bases of the junction left unmatched. The CDR3 has 15 residues. The protocol was immunoSEQ multiplex PCR, while the TCRdb copy is restricted to in-frame clones and leaves out a portion. The sample contains around 25,000 clones, over 85% of which appear only once. The chain employs TRBV5-4 and TRBJ1-2, with TRBD1 matching over 9 bases. The specimen was PBMCs. This sequence originates from a donor aged 5 to 30 with latent tuberculosis or without tuberculosis infection. Some clones in this sample may be carry-over from other donors' samples. The CDR3 coding sequence is TGTGCCAGCAGCTTAGCAGGGACAGGGCAGGGCGGCTACACCTTC. It yields the protein CASSLAGTGQGGYTF.